This T cell receptor beta chain derives from a study of blood T cell repertoires in COVID-19. Repertoires were generated with immunoSEQ multiplex PCR, while TCRdb's copy carries only in-frame clones and drops some. The sample shows hundreds of thousands of clones, around 89% of them seen only once. Germline CDR1 LNHNV, CDR2 YYDKDF (reference sequence). The CDR3 extends over 13 amino acids. Between the trimmed V and J ends, which lost 9 bases and 5 bases, there was a span of 14 bases. Participant reports of clinical history set cohort assignment. The sequence was obtained from a man between 50 and 59 years old who had been exposed to COVID-19. The chain joins TRBV15 to TRBJ1-5; D may be TRBD1 (6 bases). The sequenced sample consisted of PBMCs or T cells enriched from blood (not recorded which). This chain's CDR3 is CATQGRGDQPQHF. Here the CDR3 DNA reads TGTGCCACTCAGGGGCGGGGGGATCAGCCCCAGCATTTT.